This TCR beta chain originates from a study of T cell responses to AZD1222 COVID-19 vaccine. Study-level results: There were repertoire samples only from the period after the peak T cell response. Seropositive at baseline were only a handful of AZD1222 recipients.

Sequenced by immunoSEQ multiplex PCR; TCRdb stores in-frame clones only, minus some. This sample has some 130,000 clones; 70% to 90% occur once, and the top ten carry under 2%. In germline, CDR1 is MDHEN, CDR2 SYDVKM. This CDR3 contains 12 residues. The V gene lost 6 bases and the J gene lost 11 bases, with 11 bases spanning the gap. Turning to this clone: What it binds is unknown.

The source is an adult in good health. This sequence joins TRBV28 and TRBJ1-6, with D unresolved. The sequencing here drew on peripheral blood, taken on day 0 of AZD1222 vaccination. CDR3 region: CASRPGGPPLHF. The CDR3 DNA reads TGTGCCAGCAGACCCGGTGGCCCACCCCTCCACTTT. The full variable domain, with the rest looked up from reference TRBV28 and TRBJ1-6, is DVKVTQSSRYLVKRTGEKVFLECVQDMDHENMFWYRQDPGLGLRLIYFSYDVKMKEKGDIPEGYSVSREKKERFSLILESASTNQTSMYLCASRPGGPPLHFGNGTRLTVT.